This TCR beta chain was observed in a study of shared clonotypes between healthy human individuals. Overall study context: With ages of 18 to 49, the donors were two women and three men. For every donor, three CD4 naive, three CD4 memory, two CD8 naive and one CD8 memory plates were used. Study results and limitations: Researchers found naive subsets generally carried larger estimated richness than memory subsets.

TCRdb's copy holds only in-frame clones and misses some; the assay was immunoSEQ multiplex PCR. The sample carries 2 million to 2.5 million clones, just under 95% recorded once. Note on this clone: Its antigen is not identified.

Naivety among CD8 cells was defined by CD45RO negativity and positive CCR7 selection, thereby excluding terminally differentiated effector memory CD45RA+ cells. CDR3 size: 11 residues. From germline, CDR1 is SGHNT and CDR2 YYREEE (reference sequence). The V and J ends lost 4 bases and 5 bases respectively, with 7 bases between them. This clonotype was sampled from a man between 18 and 29 years old in good health. Sequencing was carried out using naive CD8+ T cells sorted from blood. V gene TRBV5-4 combines with J gene TRBJ2-7; D may be TRBD2 (5 bases). In DNA, the CDR3 is TGTGCCAGCAGCGGGAGCGACGAGCAGTACTTC. This sequence encodes CASSGSDEQYF.